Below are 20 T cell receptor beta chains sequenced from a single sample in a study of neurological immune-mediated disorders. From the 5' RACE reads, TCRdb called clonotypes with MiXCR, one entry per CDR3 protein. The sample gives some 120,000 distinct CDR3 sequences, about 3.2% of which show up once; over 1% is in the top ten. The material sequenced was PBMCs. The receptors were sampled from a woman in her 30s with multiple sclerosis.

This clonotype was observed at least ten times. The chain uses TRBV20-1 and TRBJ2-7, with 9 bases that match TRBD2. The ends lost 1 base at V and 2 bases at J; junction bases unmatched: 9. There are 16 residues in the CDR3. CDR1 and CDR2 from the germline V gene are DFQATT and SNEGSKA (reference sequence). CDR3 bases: TGCAGTGCTAGAGCGCCCCTAGCGGGGCCCCCCTACGAGCAGTACTTC. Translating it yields CSARAPLAGPPYEQYF.

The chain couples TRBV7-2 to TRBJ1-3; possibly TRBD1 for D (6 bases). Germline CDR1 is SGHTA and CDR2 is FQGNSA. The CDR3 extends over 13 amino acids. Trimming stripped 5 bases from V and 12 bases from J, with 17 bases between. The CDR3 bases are TGTGCCAGCAGCCTGTACAGGGAAGAAAACATATATTTT. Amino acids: CASSLYREENIYF.

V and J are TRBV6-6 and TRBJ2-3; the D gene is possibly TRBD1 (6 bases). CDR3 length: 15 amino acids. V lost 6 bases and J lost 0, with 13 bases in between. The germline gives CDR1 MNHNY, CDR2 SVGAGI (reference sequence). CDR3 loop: CASRTGQISTDTQYF. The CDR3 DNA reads TGTGCCAGCAGAACCGGACAGATTAGCACAGATACGCAGTATTTT.

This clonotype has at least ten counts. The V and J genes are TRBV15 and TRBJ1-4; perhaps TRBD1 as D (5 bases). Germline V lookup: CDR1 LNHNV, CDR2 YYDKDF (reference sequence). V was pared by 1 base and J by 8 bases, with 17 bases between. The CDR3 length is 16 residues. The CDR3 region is CATSRVWGQGEEKLFF. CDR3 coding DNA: TGTGCCACCAGCAGAGTTTGGGGCCAAGGGGAAGAAAAACTGTTTTTT.

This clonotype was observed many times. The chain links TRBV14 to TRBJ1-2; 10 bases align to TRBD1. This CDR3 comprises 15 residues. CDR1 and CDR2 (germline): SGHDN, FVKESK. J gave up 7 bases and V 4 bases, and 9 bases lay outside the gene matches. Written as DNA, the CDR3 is TGTGCCAGCAGCCGAAAGGGACAGGGGAGAAGTGGCTACACCTTC. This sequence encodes CASSRKGQGRSGYTF.

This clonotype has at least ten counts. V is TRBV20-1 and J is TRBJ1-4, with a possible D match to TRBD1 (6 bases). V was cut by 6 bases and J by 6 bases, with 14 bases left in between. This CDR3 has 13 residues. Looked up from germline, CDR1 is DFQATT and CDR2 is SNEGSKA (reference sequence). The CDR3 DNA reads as TGCAGTGCCCCGAGGGGGAAGGATGAAAAACTGTTTTTT. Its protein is CSAPRGKDEKLFF.

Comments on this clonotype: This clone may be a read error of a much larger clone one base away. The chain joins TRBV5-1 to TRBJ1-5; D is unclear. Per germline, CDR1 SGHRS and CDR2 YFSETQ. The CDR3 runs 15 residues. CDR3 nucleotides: TGCGCCAGCAGCTTGGACCCCGGAGCCCATCAGCCCCAGAATTTT. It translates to CASSLDPGAHQPQNF.

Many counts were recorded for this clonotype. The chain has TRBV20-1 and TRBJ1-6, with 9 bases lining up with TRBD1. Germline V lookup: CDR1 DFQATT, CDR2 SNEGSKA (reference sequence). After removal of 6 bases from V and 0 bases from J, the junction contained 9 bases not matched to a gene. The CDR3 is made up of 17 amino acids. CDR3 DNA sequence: TGCAGTGCCCTCGGACAGGGGAGAAGCTCCTATAATTCACCCCTCCACTTT. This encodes CSALGQGRSSYNSPLHF.

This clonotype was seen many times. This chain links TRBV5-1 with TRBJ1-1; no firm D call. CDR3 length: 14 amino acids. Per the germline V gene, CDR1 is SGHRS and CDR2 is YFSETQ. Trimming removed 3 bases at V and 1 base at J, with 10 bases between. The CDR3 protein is CASSWADWNTEAFF. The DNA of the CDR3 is TGCGCCAGCAGCTGGGCGGATTGGAACACTGAAGCTTTCTTT.

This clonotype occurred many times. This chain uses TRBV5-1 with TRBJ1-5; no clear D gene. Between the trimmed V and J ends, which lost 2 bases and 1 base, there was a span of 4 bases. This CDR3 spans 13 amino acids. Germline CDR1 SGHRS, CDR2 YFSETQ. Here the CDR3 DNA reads TGCGCCAGCAGCTTTTCGAGCAATCAGCCCCAGCATTTT. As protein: CASSFSSNQPQHF.

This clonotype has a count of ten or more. The CDR3 loop is CASSQALRQNYADTQYF. CDR3 coding DNA: TGCGCCAGCAGCCAAGCCCTCCGGCAGAATTATGCAGATACGCAGTATTTT. The chain employs TRBV4-1 and TRBJ2-3; D is unclear. The CDR3 contains 17 residues. Per the germline V gene, CDR1 is MGHRA and CDR2 is YSYEKL. V dropped 1 base and J dropped 4 bases, with 18 bases sitting between them.

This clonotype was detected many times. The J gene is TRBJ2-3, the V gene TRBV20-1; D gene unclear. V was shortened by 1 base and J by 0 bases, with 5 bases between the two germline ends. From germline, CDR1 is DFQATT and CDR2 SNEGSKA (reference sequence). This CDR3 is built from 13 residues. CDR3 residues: CSARVVSTDTQYF. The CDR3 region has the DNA TGCAGTGCTAGAGTAGTGAGCACAGATACGCAGTATTTT.

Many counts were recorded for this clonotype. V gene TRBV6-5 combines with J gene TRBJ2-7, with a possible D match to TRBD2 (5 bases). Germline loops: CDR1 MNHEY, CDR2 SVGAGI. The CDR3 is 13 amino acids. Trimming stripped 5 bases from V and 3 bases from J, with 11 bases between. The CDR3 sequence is CASSRTVYYEQYF. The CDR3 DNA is TGTGCCAGCAGTAGGACTGTCTACTACGAGCAGTACTTC.

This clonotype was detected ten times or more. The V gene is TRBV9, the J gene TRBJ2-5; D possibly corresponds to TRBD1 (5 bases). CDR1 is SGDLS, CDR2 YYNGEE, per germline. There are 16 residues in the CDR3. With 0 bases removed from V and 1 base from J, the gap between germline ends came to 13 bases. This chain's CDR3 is CASSVGVRGLQETQYF. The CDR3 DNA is TGTGCCAGCAGCGTAGGTGTAAGGGGCCTCCAAGAGACCCAGTACTTC.

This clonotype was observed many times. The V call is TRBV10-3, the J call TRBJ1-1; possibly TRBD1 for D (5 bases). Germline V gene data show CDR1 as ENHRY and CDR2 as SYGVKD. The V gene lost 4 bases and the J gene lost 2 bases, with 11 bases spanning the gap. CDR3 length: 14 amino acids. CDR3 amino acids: CAISGSGVNTEAFF. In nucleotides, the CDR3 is TGTGCCATCAGTGGGTCGGGGGTTAACACTGAAGCTTTCTTT.

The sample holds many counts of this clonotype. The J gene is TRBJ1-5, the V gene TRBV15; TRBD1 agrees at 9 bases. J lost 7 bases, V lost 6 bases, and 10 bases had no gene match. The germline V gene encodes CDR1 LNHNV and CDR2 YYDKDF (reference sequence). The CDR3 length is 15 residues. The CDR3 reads CATRLQGAGGQPQHF. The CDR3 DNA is TGTGCCACCAGACTACAGGGGGCGGGCGGGCAGCCCCAGCATTTT.

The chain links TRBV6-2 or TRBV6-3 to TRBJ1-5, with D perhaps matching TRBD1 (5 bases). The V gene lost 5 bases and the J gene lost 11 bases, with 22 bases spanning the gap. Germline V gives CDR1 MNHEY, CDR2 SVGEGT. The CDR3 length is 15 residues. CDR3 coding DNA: TGTGCCAGCAGTGAGACCGGGACGCCAGCCGAGACCCAGCATTTT. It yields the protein CASSETGTPAETQHF.

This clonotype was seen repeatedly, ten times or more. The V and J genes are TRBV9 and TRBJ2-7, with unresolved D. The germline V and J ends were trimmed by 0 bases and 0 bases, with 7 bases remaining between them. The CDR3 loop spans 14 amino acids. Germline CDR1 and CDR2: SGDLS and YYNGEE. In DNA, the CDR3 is TGTGCCAGCAGCGTAGAGGTGGGCTCCTACGAGCAGTACTTC. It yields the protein CASSVEVGSYEQYF.

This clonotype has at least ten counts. This CDR3 is CSAASGIYEQYF. CDR3 sequence (DNA): TGCAGTGCAGCTAGCGGGATTTACGAGCAGTACTTC. The chain is built from TRBV20-1 and TRBJ2-7, with 9 positions matching TRBD2. CDR1 is DFQATT, CDR2 SNEGSKA, per germline (reference sequence). CDR3 size: 12 residues. V shed 6 bases, J shed 4 bases, and the junction held 4 bases outside the gene matches.

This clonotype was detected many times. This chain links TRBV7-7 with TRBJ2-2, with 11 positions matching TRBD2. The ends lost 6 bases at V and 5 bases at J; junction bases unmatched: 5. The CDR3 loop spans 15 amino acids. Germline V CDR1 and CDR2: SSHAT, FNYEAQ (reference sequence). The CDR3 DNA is TGTGCCAGCAGTCTTAGCGGGAGGGAGACCGGGGAGCTGTTTTTT. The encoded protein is CASSLSGRETGELFF.